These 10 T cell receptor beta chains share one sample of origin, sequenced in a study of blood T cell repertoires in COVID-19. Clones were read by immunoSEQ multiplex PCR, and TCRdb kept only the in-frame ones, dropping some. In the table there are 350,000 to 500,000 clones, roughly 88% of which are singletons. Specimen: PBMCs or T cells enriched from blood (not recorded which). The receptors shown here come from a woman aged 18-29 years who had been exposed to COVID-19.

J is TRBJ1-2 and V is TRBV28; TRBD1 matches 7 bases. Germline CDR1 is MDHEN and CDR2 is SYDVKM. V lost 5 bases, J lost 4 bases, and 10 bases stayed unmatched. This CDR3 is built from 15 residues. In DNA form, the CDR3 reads TGTGCCAGCAGTGCAGGGACAGTGGAACCCTATGGCTACACCTTC. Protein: CASSAGTVEPYGYTF.

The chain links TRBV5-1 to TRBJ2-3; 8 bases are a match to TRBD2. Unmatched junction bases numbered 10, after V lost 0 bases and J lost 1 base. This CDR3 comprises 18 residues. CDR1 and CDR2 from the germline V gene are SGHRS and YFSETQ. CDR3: CASSLVGGAGGGTDTQYF. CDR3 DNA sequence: TGCGCCAGCAGCTTGGTCGGTGGGGCGGGAGGCGGCACAGATACGCAGTATTTT.

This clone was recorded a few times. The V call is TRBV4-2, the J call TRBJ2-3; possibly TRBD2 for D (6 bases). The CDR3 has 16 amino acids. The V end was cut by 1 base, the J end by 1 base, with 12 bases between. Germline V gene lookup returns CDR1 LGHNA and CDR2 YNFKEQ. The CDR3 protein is CASSQAVASGTDTQYF. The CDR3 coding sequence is TGTGCCAGCAGCCAAGCCGTAGCTAGCGGCACAGATACGCAGTATTTT.

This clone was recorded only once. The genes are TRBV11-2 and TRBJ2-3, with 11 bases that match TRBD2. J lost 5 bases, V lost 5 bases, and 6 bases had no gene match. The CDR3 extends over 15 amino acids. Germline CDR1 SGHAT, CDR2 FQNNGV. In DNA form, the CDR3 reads TGTGCCAGCAGCCTGGTAGCGGGGGGGCAAGATACGCAGTATTTT. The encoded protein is CASSLVAGGQDTQYF.

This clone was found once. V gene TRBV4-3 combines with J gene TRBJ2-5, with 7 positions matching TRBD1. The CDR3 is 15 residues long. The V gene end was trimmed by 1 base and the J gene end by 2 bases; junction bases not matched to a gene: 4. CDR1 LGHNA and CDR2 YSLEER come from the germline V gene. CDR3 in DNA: TGCGCCAGCAGCCAAGGTGGGACAGCACAAGAGACCCAGTACTTC. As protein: CASSQGGTAQETQYF.

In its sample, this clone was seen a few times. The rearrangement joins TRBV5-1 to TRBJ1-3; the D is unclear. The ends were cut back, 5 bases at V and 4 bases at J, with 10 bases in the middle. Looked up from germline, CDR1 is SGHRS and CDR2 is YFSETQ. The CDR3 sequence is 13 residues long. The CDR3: CASSNGVGNTIYF. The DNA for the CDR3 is TGCGCCAGCAGTAACGGGGTAGGAAACACCATATATTTT.

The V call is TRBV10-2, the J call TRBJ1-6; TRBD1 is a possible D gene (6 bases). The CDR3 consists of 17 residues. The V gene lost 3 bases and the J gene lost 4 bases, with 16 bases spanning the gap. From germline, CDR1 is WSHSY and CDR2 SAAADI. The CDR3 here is CASSELERQGYNSPLHF. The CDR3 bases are TGCGCCAGCAGTGAACTGGAAAGGCAGGGGTATAATTCACCCCTCCACTTT.

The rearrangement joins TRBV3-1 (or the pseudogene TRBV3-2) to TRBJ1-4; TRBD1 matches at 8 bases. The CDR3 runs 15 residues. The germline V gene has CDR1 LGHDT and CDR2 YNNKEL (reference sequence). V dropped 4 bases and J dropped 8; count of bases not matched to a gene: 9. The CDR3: CASSPNAGGWEKLFF. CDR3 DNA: TGTGCCAGCAGCCCTAACGCAGGGGGCTGGGAAAAACTGTTTTTT.

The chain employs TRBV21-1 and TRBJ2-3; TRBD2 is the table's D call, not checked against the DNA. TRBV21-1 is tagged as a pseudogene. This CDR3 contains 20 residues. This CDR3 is CASSPGLGLAEPVGADTQYF. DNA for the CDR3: TGTGCCAGCAGCCCCGGGTTGGGACTAGCGGAACCAGTAGGGGCAGATACGCAGTATTTT.

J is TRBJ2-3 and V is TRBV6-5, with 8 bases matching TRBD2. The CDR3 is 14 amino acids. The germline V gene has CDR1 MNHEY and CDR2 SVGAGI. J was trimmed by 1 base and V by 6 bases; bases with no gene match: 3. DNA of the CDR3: TGTGCCAGCAGGAAACTAGCGGGCACAGATACGCAGTATTTT. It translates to CASRKLAGTDTQYF.